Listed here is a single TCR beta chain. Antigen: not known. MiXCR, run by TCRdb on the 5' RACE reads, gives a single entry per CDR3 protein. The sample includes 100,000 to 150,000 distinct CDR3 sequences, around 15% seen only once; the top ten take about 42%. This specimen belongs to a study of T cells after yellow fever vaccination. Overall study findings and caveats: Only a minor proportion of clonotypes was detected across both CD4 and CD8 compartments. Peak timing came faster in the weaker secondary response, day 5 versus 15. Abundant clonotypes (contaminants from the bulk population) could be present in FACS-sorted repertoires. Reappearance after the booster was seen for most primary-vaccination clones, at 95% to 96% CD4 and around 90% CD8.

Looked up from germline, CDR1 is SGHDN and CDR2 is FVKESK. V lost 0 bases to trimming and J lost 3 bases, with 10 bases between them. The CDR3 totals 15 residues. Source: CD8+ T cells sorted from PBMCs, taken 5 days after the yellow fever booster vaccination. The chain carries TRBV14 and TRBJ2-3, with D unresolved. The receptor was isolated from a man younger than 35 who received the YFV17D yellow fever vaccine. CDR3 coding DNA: TGTGCCAGCAGCCAAGATAACGGGCCAACAGATACGCAGTATTTT. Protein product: CASSQDNGPTDTQYF.